This note documents a single TCR beta chain sequence. V lost 1 base and J lost 0; bases outside the gene matches: 5. CDR1 is SQVTM, CDR2 ANQGSEA, per germline. There are 15 residues in the CDR3. The record originates from a study of blood T cell repertoires in COVID-19. About the study: Acute-phase and convalescent COVID-19 samples originated in the United States, Italy and Spain.

Measured with immunoSEQ multiplex PCR; TCRdb has only the in-frame clones, and not every one. The table records about 180,000 clones, about 85% of them present only once. The origin of this receptor is an elderly woman with acute or convalescent COVID-19. The chain employs TRBV29-1 and TRBJ1-1, with 7 bases that match TRBD1. Sequencing was carried out using peripheral blood. CDR3 in DNA: TGCAGCGTTGAAGGGTTTGGACAGGTGAACACTGAAGCTTTCTTT. Translation gives CSVEGFGQVNTEAFF.